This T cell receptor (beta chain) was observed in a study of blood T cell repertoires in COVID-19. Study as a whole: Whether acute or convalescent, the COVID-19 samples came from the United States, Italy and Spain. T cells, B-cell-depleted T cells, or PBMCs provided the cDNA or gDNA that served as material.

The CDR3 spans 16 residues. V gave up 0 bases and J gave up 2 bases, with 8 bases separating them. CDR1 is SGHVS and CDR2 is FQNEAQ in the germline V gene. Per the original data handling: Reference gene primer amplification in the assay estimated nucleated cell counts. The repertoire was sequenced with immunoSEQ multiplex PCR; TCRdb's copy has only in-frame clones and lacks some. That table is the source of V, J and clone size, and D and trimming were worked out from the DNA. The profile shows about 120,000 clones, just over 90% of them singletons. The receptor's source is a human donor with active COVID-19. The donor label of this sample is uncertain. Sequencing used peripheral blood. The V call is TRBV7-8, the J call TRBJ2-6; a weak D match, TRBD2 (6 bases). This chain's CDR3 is CASSLARGTGANVLTF. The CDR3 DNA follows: TGTGCCAGCAGCTTAGCCCGGGGGACTGGGGCCAACGTCCTGACTTTC.